These T cell receptor beta chains were read from a single sample in a study of cytomegalovirus exposure and HLA in healthy donors. Using immunoSEQ multiplex PCR, the repertoire was profiled, and TCRdb retains in-frame clones only, with some absent. Of 150,000 to 200,000 clones in the sample, more than 70% were seen once. Material: PBMCs. These receptors all come from a woman in her late teens or twenties in good health and CMV-seronegative. Both conserved end residues are part of each CDR3. D genes are given only for firm matches. Clone sizes are given selectively: once, few, many, or a class where the clone is expanded.

clone_size | d_call | j_call | v_call | cdr3_aa | cdr3_nt
NA | NA | TRBJ2-7 | TRBV6-1 | CASSTERKKTYEQYF | TGTGCCAGCAGTACAGAAAGGAAAAAGACCTACGAGCAGTACTTC
few | NA | TRBJ1-1 | TRBV29-1 | CSVDRQGNTEAFF | TGCAGCGTTGACCGGCAGGGGAACACTGAAGCTTTCTTT
NA | NA | TRBJ1-1 | TRBV6-5 | CASSFGLNTEAFF | TGTGCCAGCAGTTTCGGTTTAAACACTGAAGCTTTCTTT
NA | NA | TRBJ2-7 | TRBV1 | CTSSQDDPLAGGPITIAQYF | TGCACCAGCAGCCAAGATGACCCCCTAGCGGGAGGGCCCATTACGATTGCGCAGTACTTC
NA | NA | TRBJ1-3 | TRBV7-6 | CASSLQVMGGNTIYF | TGTGCCAGCAGTCTACAGGTCATGGGAGGAAACACCATATATTTT
NA | NA | TRBJ2-1 | TRBV6-5 | CASSYSPVNEQFF | TGTGCCAGCAGTTACTCCCCCGTCAATGAGCAGTTCTTC
NA | TRBD2 | TRBJ2-1 | TRBV6-1 | CASSEGGGKGYGGWNEQFF | TGTGCCAGCAGTGAAGGGGGGGGGAAGGGTTACGGAGGGTGGAATGAGCAGTTCTTC
NA | TRBD2 | TRBJ2-4 | TRBV4-1 | CASSQESRSSGAKNIQYF | TGCGCCAGCAGCCAAGAAAGTCGGTCTAGCGGGGCCAAAAACATTCAGTACTTC
NA | NA | TRBJ2-7 | TRBV4-1 | CASSQGAEQYF | TGCGCCAGCAGCCAAGGGGCAGAGCAGTACTTC
NA | TRBD2 | TRBJ2-1 | TRBV5-1 | CASSPPSGGAVEQFF | TGCGCCAGCAGCCCCCCTAGCGGGGGGGCGGTTGAGCAGTTCTTC
NA | NA | TRBJ2-1 | TRBV5-1 | CASSLGSGSSYNEQFF | TGCGCCAGCAGCTTGGGGTCCGGGAGCTCCTACAATGAGCAGTTCTTC
once | NA | TRBJ1-1 | TRBV7-2 | CASSLESSGTEAFF | TGTGCCAGCAGCTTAGAGAGCAGCGGCACTGAAGCTTTCTTT
NA | NA | TRBJ1-2 | TRBV7-9 | CASSTQVAHGYTF | TGTGCCAGCAGCACCCAGGTGGCTCATGGCTACACCTTC
NA | NA | TRBJ2-2 | TRBV18 | CASSPRTNTGELFF | TGTGCCAGCTCACCCAGGACGAACACCGGGGAGCTGTTTTTT
NA | TRBD1 | TRBJ1-1 | TRBV6-4 | CASSDLGQGKTEAFF | TGTGCCAGCAGTGACTTGGGACAGGGGAAGACTGAAGCTTTCTTT
NA | TRBD2 | TRBJ2-1 | TRBV15 | CATSLVAGGDNEQFF | TGTGCCACCAGCCTAGTAGCGGGGGGGGACAATGAGCAGTTCTTC
few | TRBD1 | TRBJ2-7 | TRBV6-5 | CASSYRRDSREQYF | TGTGCCAGCAGTTACCGCCGGGACAGCAGAGAGCAGTACTTC
NA | TRBD2 | TRBJ2-5 | TRBV19 | CASSIGRGRPSGLQETQYF | TGTGCCAGTAGTATAGGACGGGGAAGACCTAGCGGGCTCCAAGAGACCCAGTACTTC
NA | TRBD1 | TRBJ2-7 | TRBV4-2 | CASSQEGGRESAYEQYF | TGTGCCAGCAGCCAAGAAGGGGGCAGGGAAAGCGCGTACGAGCAGTACTTC
NA | TRBD2 | TRBJ2-3 | TRBV11-3 | CASSLVLAGRQGQYF | TGTGCCAGCAGCTTAGTCCTAGCGGGCCGACAAGGGCAGTATTTT
few | NA | TRBJ1-2 | TRBV10-3 | CAISVSHLGHNYGYTF | TGTGCCATCAGTGTATCTCATCTGGGCCACAACTATGGCTACACCTTC
NA | TRBD1 | TRBJ1-2 | TRBV11-2 | CASSLEGGAVGGYTF | TGTGCCAGCAGCTTGGAAGGGGGCGCAGTGGGAGGCTACACCTTC
once | TRBD1 | TRBJ1-2 | TRBV18 | CASSPGQGNGYTF | TGTGCCAGCTCGCCGGGACAGGGAAATGGCTACACCTTC
NA | NA | TRBJ2-1 | TRBV19 | CATSPVGQSPYNEQFF | TGTGCCACCTCCCCGGTCGGACAAAGCCCCTACAATGAGCAGTTCTTC
NA | TRBD2 | TRBJ2-7 | TRBV9 | CASRPSGSYEQYF | TGTGCCAGCAGGCCTAGCGGGAGCTACGAGCAGTACTTC
NA | NA | TRBJ1-2 | TRBV25-1 | CASTGHVPYGYTF | TGTGCCAGCACTGGACACGTCCCCTATGGCTACACCTTC
NA | NA | TRBJ2-7 | TRBV4-1 | CASSQDARGYEQYF | TGCGCCAGCAGCCAAGATGCGCGGGGCTACGAGCAGTACTTC
few | NA | TRBJ1-5 | TRBV5-1 | CASSLDRRGGQPQHF | TGCGCCAGCAGCTTGGACAGGCGGGGTGGGCAGCCCCAGCATTTT
NA | NA | TRBJ1-2 | TRBV10-1 | CASSESDYGYTF | TGCGCCAGCAGTGAATCCGACTATGGCTACACCTTC
once | TRBD2 | TRBJ2-1 | TRBV5-6 | CASSLFSGGPQTYNEQFF | TGTGCCAGCAGCTTGTTTAGCGGGGGGCCCCAAACCTACAATGAGCAGTTCTTC
NA | TRBD1 | TRBJ1-2 | TRBV19 | CASSSNRGSKNYGYTF | TGTGCCAGTAGTTCAAACAGGGGGTCGAAAAACTATGGCTACACCTTC
NA | TRBD2 | TRBJ2-3 | TRBV2 | CASSESTSALGDF | TGTGCCAGCAGTGAAAGCACTAGCGCTTTAGGGGATTTT
once | TRBD1 | TRBJ1-5 | TRBV11-2 | CASSEQGANQPQHF | TGTGCCAGCAGCGAACAGGGGGCTAATCAGCCCCAGCATTTT
NA | NA | TRBJ2-2 | TRBV29-1 | CSVSSGTYTGELFF | TGCAGCGTTTCGTCCGGGACTTACACCGGGGAGCTGTTTTTT
NA | TRBD2 | TRBJ2-3 | TRBV11-1 | CASSPGGSTDTQYF | TGTGCCAGCAGCCCGGGGGGTAGTACAGATACGCAGTATTTT
NA | NA | TRBJ2-7 | TRBV5-4 | CASSLFARRDEQYF | TGTGCCAGCAGCTTGTTTGCCAGGAGGGACGAGCAGTACTTC
NA | TRBD2 | TRBJ2-1 | TRBV4-2 | CASSQNSGSSYNEQFF | TGTGCCAGCAGCCAAAATAGCGGGAGCTCCTACAATGAGCAGTTCTTC
NA | NA | TRBJ1-1 | TRBV5-1 | CASSPTRTGNTEAFF | TGCGCCAGCAGCCCTACTAGGACGGGAAACACTGAAGCTTTCTTT
NA | NA | TRBJ2-6 | TRBV2 | CASSGDGNSGANVLTF | TGTGCCAGCAGCGGAGACGGTAACTCTGGGGCCAACGTCCTGACTTTC
NA | TRBD1 | TRBJ1-1 | TRBV30 | CAWEAAQGTEAFF | TGTGCCTGGGAGGCAGCACAGGGGACTGAAGCTTTCTTT
NA | NA | TRBJ1-1 | TRBV5-1 | CASSLTQTEAFF | TGCGCCAGCAGCTTGACACAAACTGAAGCTTTCTTT
few | TRBD1 | TRBJ1-6 | TRBV18 | CASSPGGGKGNSPLHF | TGTGCCAGCTCACCTGGAGGGGGCAAGGGTAATTCACCCCTCCACTTT
once | TRBD2 | TRBJ2-7 | TRBV14 | CASSPAGTIAYEQYF | TGTGCCAGCAGCCCAGCCGGGACTATAGCCTACGAGCAGTACTTC
NA | NA | TRBJ2-5 | TRBV5-1 | CASSLTQGGETQYF | TGCGCCAGCAGCTTGACACAGGGGGGGGAGACCCAGTACTTC
once | NA | TRBJ1-5 | TRBV5-1 | CASRQNSNQPQHF | TGCGCCAGCAGACAAAATAGCAATCAGCCCCAGCATTTT
NA | NA | TRBJ1-1 | TRBV6-1 | CASTGAVNTEAFF | TGTGCCAGCACAGGGGCTGTGAACACTGAAGCTTTCTTT
NA | NA | TRBJ1-1 | TRBV20-1 | CSARGREAFF | TGCAGTGCTAGGGGGCGAGAAGCTTTCTTT
NA | NA | TRBJ2-4 | TRBV11-2 | CASSVGGPPDIQYF | TGTGCCAGCAGTGTTGGGGGCCCACCGGACATTCAGTACTTC
NA | TRBD2 | TRBJ2-2 | TRBV5-4 | CASSWTSGNTGELFF | TGTGCCAGCAGCTGGACTAGCGGAAACACCGGGGAGCTGTTTTTT
few | NA | TRBJ1-2 | TRBV2 | CASRVFGGTGYTF | TGTGCCAGCAGGGTTTTTGGGGGGACGGGCTACACCTTC
NA | TRBD1 | TRBJ1-2 | TRBV19 | CASSIRQGAGGYTF | TGTGCCAGTAGTATACGACAGGGGGCGGGAGGCTACACCTTC
NA | TRBD2 | TRBJ2-5 | TRBV5-1 | CASSLALSGGKETQYF | TGCGCCAGCAGCTTGGCCCTTAGCGGGGGAAAAGAGACCCAGTACTTC
NA | TRBD1 | TRBJ1-2 | TRBV18 | CASSEGQDYGYTF | TGTGCCAGCTCGGAGGGACAGGACTATGGCTACACCTTC